A selection of T cell receptor beta chains follows, all from one sample in a study of identical twins. One entry per CDR3 protein, called by TCRdb with MiXCR from the 5' RACE reads. The sample holds some 1,600,000 distinct CDR3 sequences, more than 30% seen once. The specimen was cord blood. These receptor sequences come from a newborn girl in good health. CDR3s include the opening cysteine and the closing phenylalanine or tryptophan. The order of the fields is D gene, V gene, clone size, J gene, CDR3 DNA, CDR3 protein. D genes are given only for firm matches. Clone size appears in some rows only: once, few, many, or a class for an expanded clone.

NA	TRBV7-9	few	TRBJ1-5	TGTGCCAGCAGTAACAGGGAGGGTCAGCCCCAGCATTTT	CASSNREGQPQHF
TRBD2	TRBV28	many	TRBJ2-3	TGTGCCAGCAGTTTACCAGCGGGACCAATCACAGATACGCAGTATTTT	CASSLPAGPITDTQYF
NA	TRBV7-2	NA	TRBJ2-1	TGTGCCAGCAGCTTAGGGGCCTTGGCGGGCGAGCAGTTCTTC	CASSLGALAGEQFF
NA	TRBV6-2/TRBV6-3	NA	TRBJ1-1	TGTGCCAGCAGTCGGCTCTTTGGGGACACTGAAGCTTTCTTT	CASSRLFGDTEAFF
TRBD2	TRBV20-1	NA	TRBJ2-5	TGCAGTGCTAGCGAGGTGACGGGAGGGGTCCACAATGAGCAGTACTTC	CSASEVTGGVHNEQYF
NA	TRBV27	few	TRBJ1-2	TGTGCCAGCAGTCTGGGTTGGGGGGTGGAAGGCTACACCTTC	CASSLGWGVEGYTF
NA	TRBV7-8	NA	TRBJ2-5	TGTGCCAGCAGTTCTTACCAGGGGCCCCAAGAGACCCAGTACTTC	CASSSYQGPQETQYF
NA	TRBV2	many	TRBJ2-7	TGTGCCAGCAGGCCTGACAGGAGCGAGCAGTACTTC	CASRPDRSEQYF
NA	TRBV20-1	NA	TRBJ2-1	TGCAGTGCTAGCCTCCCGGGGGAGCCCTGGGGACGCAATGAGCAGTTCTTC	CSASLPGEPWGRNEQFF
NA	TRBV28	few	TRBJ1-1	TGTGCCAGCAGTTCCATCCCGAAGACTGAAGCTTTCTTT	CASSSIPKTEAFF
NA	TRBV9	once	TRBJ2-7	TGTGCCAGCAGCGTCCGGGACATGGACGGCGAGCAGTACTTC	CASSVRDMDGEQYF
NA	TRBV28	few	TRBJ1-2	TGTGCCAGCAGTCAGAAGGGGATCTATGGCTACACCTTC	CASSQKGIYGYTF
NA	TRBV27	NA	TRBJ1-1	TGTGCCAGCACTCTCCTAGGGGGGGGAGGTACTGAAGCTTTCTTT	CASTLLGGGGTEAFF
NA	TRBV16	few	TRBJ1-2	TGTGCCAGCAGCCAAATCTCGTCAGGTCTGGGGAACTATGGCTACACCTTC	CASSQISSGLGNYGYTF
NA	TRBV3-1	NA	TRBJ1-1	TGTGCCAGCAGCGAAACTGGATCTATACTTATGAACACTGAAGCTTTCTTT	CASSETGSILMNTEAFF
TRBD2	TRBV7-9	NA	TRBJ2-3	TGTGCCAGCAGCTGGGGACTAGCGGGATACGACCTACGTTCAGATACGCAGTATTTT	CASSWGLAGYDLRSDTQYF
TRBD2	TRBV20-1	NA	TRBJ2-1	TGTAGTGCTAGAGATCTAAGGCTAGCGGGGGGGCTCTACAATGAGCAGTTCTTC	CSARDLRLAGGLYNEQFF